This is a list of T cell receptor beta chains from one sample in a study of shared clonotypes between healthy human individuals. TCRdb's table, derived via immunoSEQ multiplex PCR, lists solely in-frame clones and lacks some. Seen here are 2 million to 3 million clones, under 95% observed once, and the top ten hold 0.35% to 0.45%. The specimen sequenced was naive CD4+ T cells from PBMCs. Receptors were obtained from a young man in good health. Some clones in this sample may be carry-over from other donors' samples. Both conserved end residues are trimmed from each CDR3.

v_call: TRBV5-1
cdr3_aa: ATRLGQNNEKLF

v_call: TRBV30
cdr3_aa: AWSVRSLPGQGARLANYGYT

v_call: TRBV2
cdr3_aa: ASSVRDSGNYGYT

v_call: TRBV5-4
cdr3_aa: ASSLATGNPYEQY

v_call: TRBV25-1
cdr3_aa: ASSDPAGGLYEQY

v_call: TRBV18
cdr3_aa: ASSQTGGNQPQH

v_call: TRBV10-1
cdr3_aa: ATSGGSGLNTGELF

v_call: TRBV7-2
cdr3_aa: ASSFQGAQTQY

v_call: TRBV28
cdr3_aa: ASSPRLGWGEKLF

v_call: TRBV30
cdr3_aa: AWRGTAAWALNEKLF

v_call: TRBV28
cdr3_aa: ASSLTSENTGELF

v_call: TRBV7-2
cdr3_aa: ASSLAPSAGLGYGYT

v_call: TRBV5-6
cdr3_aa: ASRSSSYEQY

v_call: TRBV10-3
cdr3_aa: AISGGQASYEQY

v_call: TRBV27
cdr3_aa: ASSPRSRTVNNQPQH

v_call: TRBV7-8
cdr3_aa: ASSLRTAGGKLF

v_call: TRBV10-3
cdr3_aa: AISESQERGYT

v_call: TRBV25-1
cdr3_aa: ASSESGGQAKNIQY

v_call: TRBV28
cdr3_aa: ASRRGGSSYNEQF

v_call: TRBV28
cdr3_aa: ASGTGVPETQY

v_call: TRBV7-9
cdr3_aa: ASSPRQPLSYGYT

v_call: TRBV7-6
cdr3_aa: ASSPHWTSGTSINEQF

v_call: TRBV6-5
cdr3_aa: AVGGPPLGQY

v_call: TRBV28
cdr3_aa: ASSSYGTGEGEQY